The 22 T cell receptor beta chains listed next were all sequenced from one sample in a study of CD8+CD57+ T cells in acquired aplastic anemia. Genomic DNA constituted the template upon which TCR beta VDJ and CDR3 profiling was performed. TCRdb fed the reads into MiXCR, producing one record per CDR3 protein. Here the sample spans approximately 99,000 distinct CDR3 sequences, 50% to 65% being singletons. The sequencing input was sorted CD4+, CD8+, or CD8+CD57+ T cells (not recorded which) from PBMCs. The receptor set was obtained from a human donor in good health, serving as a control.

The rearrangement links TRBV29-1 to TRBJ2-2, with D tentatively TRBD2 (5 bases). The CDR3 spans 15 residues. V was shortened by 6 bases and J by 4 bases, with 18 bases between the two germline ends. Per germline, CDR1 SQVTM and CDR2 ANQGSEA. DNA for the CDR3: TGCAGCGTCCTGGGAGTGAAGGGCAGCACCGGGGAGCTGTTTTTT. Amino acid sequence: CSVLGVKGSTGELFF.

There are many counts of this clonotype. The chain couples TRBV7-9 to TRBJ1-5; the D is unclear. CDR3 length: 16 residues. The V and J ends lost 3 bases and 3 bases respectively, with 15 bases between them. The germline gives CDR1 SEHNR, CDR2 FQNEAQ (reference sequence). CDR3 coding DNA: TGTGCCAGCAGCTTGGGGAGGGAGGGTTTCAATCAGCCCCAGCATTTT. It translates to CASSLGREGFNQPQHF.

The chain joins TRBV19 to TRBJ1-3; perhaps TRBD1 as D (5 bases). The ends were cut back, 3 bases at V and 2 bases at J, with 8 bases in the middle. Per germline, CDR1 LNHDA and CDR2 SQIVND (reference sequence). The CDR3 is made up of 14 amino acids. The CDR3 region has the DNA TGTGCCAGTAGTATCTTAGGGGCTGGAAACACCATATATTTT. Its translation: CASSILGAGNTIYF.

This clonotype was seen just once. The chain couples TRBV15 to TRBJ2-1; perhaps TRBD1 as D (6 bases). The CDR3 has 15 amino acids. Germline V gives CDR1 LNHNV, CDR2 YYDKDF (reference sequence). V shed 3 bases and J shed 5 bases, with 14 bases lying between them. This CDR3 is CATSSEQGSHNEQFF. CDR3 DNA: TGTGCCACCAGCAGTGAACAGGGTTCCCACAATGAGCAGTTCTTC.

The chain couples TRBV25-1 to TRBJ2-7, with a weak D call TRBD2 (6 bases). This CDR3 has 18 amino acids. Trimming shortened V by 6 bases and J by 4 bases, and 28 bases separated the two germline ends. Germline V lookup: CDR1 MGHDK, CDR2 SYGVNS. CDR3 in DNA: TGTGCCAGCAGCGGGGGACGGATTCCCTCGTTTTTGGGGTACGAGCAGTACTTC. Its translation is CASSGGRIPSFLGYEQYF.

The chain uses TRBV20-1 and TRBJ2-3, with 10 bases lining up with TRBD2. V gave up 2 bases and J gave up 2 bases; unmatched junction bases: 7. CDR1 DFQATT and CDR2 SNEGSKA come from the germline V gene (reference sequence). There are 16 residues in the CDR3. The CDR3 DNA follows: TGCAGTGCTAGACCGTTAGCGGGGGGTTACACAGATACGCAGTATTTT. The encoded protein is CSARPLAGGYTDTQYF.

The V call is TRBV2, the J call TRBJ1-5; no firm D call. V was pared by 7 bases and J by 0 bases, with 10 bases between. Germline-derived CDR1 and CDR2 are SNHLY and FYNNEI. This CDR3 is built from 14 residues. CDR3 in DNA: TGTGCCAGCACCTCTAGGGATAGCAATCAGCCCCAGCATTTT. Protein product: CASTSRDSNQPQHF.

This chain connects TRBV20-1 to TRBJ2-7; D perhaps matches TRBD2 (6 bases). Germline V gene sequence: CDR1 DFQATT, CDR2 SNEGSKA (reference sequence). CDR3 size: 13 residues. Trimming took 3 bases from V and 5 from J, leaving 14 bases between them. This chain's CDR3 is CSASGLEGDEQYF. DNA of the CDR3: TGCAGTGCTAGTGGCTTGGAGGGAGACGAGCAGTACTTC.

This clonotype appeared a few times. A junction boundary mismatches the germline segment, possibly from a read error. The chain employs TRBV11-2 and TRBJ2-3; D gene ambiguous. There are 16 residues in the CDR3. The V gene's germline CDR1 is SGHAT and CDR2 FQNNGV. CDR3 protein: CAGSPGVFQSTDTQYF. The CDR3 DNA reads TGTGCCGGCAGCCCCGGTGTGTTTCAAAGCACAGATACGCAGTATTTT.

The chain couples TRBV5-1 to TRBJ2-7; tentative D call: TRBD1 (6 bases). The germline gives CDR1 SGHRS, CDR2 YFSETQ. Deletions cut 2 bases from V and 4 bases from J, with 13 bases between. CDR3 length equals 14 residues. The CDR3 DNA reads TGCGCCAGCAGCTTCACAGGGCAGACATACGAGCAGTACTTC. Amino acids: CASSFTGQTYEQYF.

By sample share, this clonotype is medium-sized. The genes are TRBV4-1 and TRBJ2-7; 7 nucleotides agree with TRBD2. Germline CDR1 reads MGHRA; CDR2 reads YSYEKL. V was clipped by 0 bases and J by 2 bases; unmatched bases: 4. The CDR3 spans 15 residues. CDR3 amino acids: CASSQELAETYEQYF. The CDR3 bases are TGCGCCAGCAGCCAAGAGCTAGCGGAAACCTACGAGCAGTACTTC.

The chain carries TRBV24-1 and TRBJ1-4; D gene uncertain. This CDR3 spans 16 amino acids. V was clipped by 0 bases and J by 3 bases, with 10 bases between them. From germline, CDR1 is KGHDR and CDR2 SFDVKD. The CDR3 here is CATSDLGGIANEKLFF. The CDR3 bases are TGTGCCACCAGTGATTTGGGAGGAATAGCTAATGAAAAACTGTTTTTT.

This rearrangement joins TRBV20-1 to TRBJ1-1; D not certain. This CDR3 is 13 amino acids long. V was cut by 6 bases and J by 0 bases, with 11 bases left in between. Germline lookup yields CDR1 DFQATT and CDR2 SNEGSKA (reference sequence). CDR3 region: CSALAPLNTEAFF. As DNA, the CDR3 is TGCAGTGCCCTAGCCCCACTGAACACTGAAGCTTTCTTT.

The chain uses TRBV20-1 and TRBJ2-5, with D maybe TRBD2 (6 bases). V was pared by 6 bases and J by 1 base, with 12 bases between. This CDR3 is 13 amino acids long. Germline values: CDR1 DFQATT, CDR2 SNEGSKA (reference sequence). This chain's CDR3 is CSAGTGSQETQYF. CDR3 DNA: TGCAGTGCCGGCACCGGGAGCCAAGAGACCCAGTACTTC.

The chain uses TRBV10-3 and TRBJ2-7, with D unclear. Germline CDR1 is ENHRY and CDR2 is SYGVKD. The CDR3 extends over 13 amino acids. V dropped 5 bases and J dropped 0 bases, with 8 bases sitting between them. The CDR3 spells CAISPPNSYEQYF. Written as DNA, the CDR3 is TGTGCCATCAGTCCTCCAAACTCCTACGAGCAGTACTTC.

In the case of this clonotype: A single base separates this from a much larger clone, so it may be a read error. The J gene is TRBJ1-1, the V gene TRBV2; the match to TRBD1 covers 7 bases. This CDR3 is built from 14 residues. The germline V gene has CDR1 SNHLY and CDR2 FYNNEI. CDR3 coding DNA: TGTGCCAGCAGCGAGCCGGGACAGAACACTGAAGCTCTCTTT. It translates to CASSEPGQNTEALF.

This clonotype appeared a few times. The chain combines TRBV25-1 with TRBJ2-3; TRBD2 is a possible D gene (5 bases). The germline V gene has CDR1 MGHDK and CDR2 SYGVNS. This CDR3 is 14 amino acids long. V shed 9 bases and J shed 2 bases, with 15 bases lying between them. CDR3 amino acids: CASKDSRSTDTQYF. The CDR3 region has the DNA TGTGCCAGTAAGGACTCTAGATCCACAGATACGCAGTATTTT.

The count of this clonotype is one. A much larger clone is a single base away; this may be a read error. This chain links TRBV5-1 with TRBJ1-5, with TRBD2 as a possible D gene (7 bases). The assigned J gene may be wrong: the sequence end matches TRBJ2-3 better. Germline V gene sequence: CDR1 SGHRS, CDR2 YFSETQ. The CDR3 spans 16 residues. The CDR3 DNA reads as TGCGCCAGCAGCTTGGCGGGGGGACACTCCAATCAGCCCCAGTATTTT. Encoded protein: CASSLAGGHSNQPQYF.

This clonotype was detected many times. The chain recombines TRBV20-1 with TRBJ1-2; D unresolved. The germline V gene has CDR1 DFQATT and CDR2 SNEGSKA (reference sequence). The CDR3 spans 15 residues. The V end was cut by 5 bases, the J end by 0 bases, with 16 bases between. The CDR3 loop is CSAHDYPGSNYGYTF. The DNA of the CDR3 is TGCAGTGCTCACGATTATCCTGGATCTAACTATGGCTACACCTTC.

The V and J genes are TRBV25-1 and TRBJ1-3; possible D gene TRBD1, 6 bases. The CDR3 runs to 13 residues. Trimming shortened V by 6 bases and J by 4 bases, and 10 bases separated the two germline ends. CDR1 and CDR2 from the germline V gene are MGHDK and SYGVNS. The CDR3 DNA reads TGTGCCAGCAGAAGACAGGACGGAAACACCATATATTTT. Protein product: CASRRQDGNTIYF.

The V gene is TRBV9, the J gene TRBJ2-5; D call uncertain. The CDR3 is made up of 13 amino acids. Per the germline V gene, CDR1 is SGDLS and CDR2 is YYNGEE. Trimming removed 4 bases at V and 1 base at J, with 8 bases between. The CDR3 loop is CASSRVAQETQYF. The CDR3 DNA reads as TGTGCCAGCAGCAGAGTGGCCCAAGAGACCCAGTACTTC.

The sample holds a few counts of this clonotype. The chain joins TRBV30 to TRBJ2-3; 10 bases are a match to TRBD2. The CDR3 loop spans 17 amino acids. J gave up 5 bases and V 0 bases, and 11 bases lay outside the gene matches. The germline CDR1 and CDR2 sequences are GTSNPN and SVGIG (reference sequence). In nucleotides, the CDR3 is TGTGCCTGGAGTGTACTATTAGCGGGGGGACAGGAAGATACGCAGTATTTT. This codes for CAWSVLLAGGQEDTQYF.